Shown below are 14 T cell receptor beta chains from a single sample sequenced in a study of blood T cell repertoires in COVID-19. Here immunoSEQ multiplex PCR was the method, and the copy in TCRdb shows in-frame clones only, minus some. The table includes 95,000 or so clones, about 86% detected once. The sample was peripheral blood. Receptors originate from an elderly man with active or convalescent COVID-19.

This chain links TRBV28 with TRBJ2-7; 7 bases align to TRBD2. Trimming took 2 bases from V and 3 from J; bases not matched to a gene: 7. The germline V gene has CDR1 MDHEN and CDR2 SYDVKM. This CDR3 is 15 amino acids long. The CDR3 reads CASSLRTRVVYEQYF. Here the CDR3 DNA reads TGTGCCAGCAGTTTAAGGACTAGAGTCGTCTACGAGCAGTACTTC.

The chain uses TRBV7-9 and TRBJ1-2, with unresolved D. Germline V lookup: CDR1 SEHNR, CDR2 FQNEAQ (reference sequence). The CDR3 is 19 residues long. V was cut by 5 bases and J by 6 bases, with 31 bases left in between. CDR3 nucleotides: TGTGCCAGCAGCCCAGTCCCTTCCTTAGCGGGAGCCCTCGGGCATGGCTACACCTTC. Its protein is CASSPVPSLAGALGHGYTF.

The chain recombines TRBV19 with TRBJ1-1; perhaps TRBD1 as D (6 bases). This CDR3 has 13 residues. Trimming pared 9 bases from V and 4 bases from J, leaving 15 bases between. The germline CDR1 and CDR2 sequences are LNHDA and SQIVND (reference sequence). As DNA, the CDR3 is TGTGCCAGCGCCACAGGGCTCCCCACTGAAGCTTTCTTT. Translating it yields CASATGLPTEAFF.

This chain connects TRBV5-6 to TRBJ2-5; 9 bases are shared with TRBD2. Germline CDR1 is SGHDT and CDR2 is YYEEEE. The junction had 8 bases not matched to a gene; V was cut back by 4 bases and J by 7 bases. CDR3 length: 14 residues. The CDR3 here is CASSMTSGPWTQYF. For the CDR3, the DNA is TGTGCCAGCAGCATGACTAGCGGCCCGTGGACCCAGTACTTC.

V is TRBV4-1 and J is TRBJ1-1, with TRBD1 as a possible D gene (6 bases). This CDR3 is built from 13 residues. Germline loops: CDR1 MGHRA, CDR2 YSYEKL. Trimming removed 0 bases at V and 4 bases at J, with 6 bases between. The CDR3 sequence is CASSQDRGTEAFF. DNA of the CDR3: TGCGCCAGCAGCCAAGACAGGGGCACTGAAGCTTTCTTT.

The chain links TRBV18 to TRBJ2-3, with 15 bases matching TRBD2. This CDR3 contains 13 residues. Trimming took 3 bases from V and 15 from J; bases not matched to a gene: 4. CDR1 and CDR2 from the germline V gene are KGHSH and LQKENI. DNA of the CDR3: TGTGCCAGCTCACCCGGACTAGCGGGAGGGTCTTATTTT. Translated, it gives CASSPGLAGGSYF.

This chain uses TRBV5-6 with TRBJ2-1; 7 bases match TRBD1. CDR3 length equals 14 residues. Germline loops: CDR1 SGHDT, CDR2 YYEEEE. The J segment lost 4 bases and the V segment lost 5 bases, leaving 6 bases of the junction unmatched. The DNA of the CDR3 is TGTGCCAGCAGTTTTGACAGGGTATACAATGAGCAGTTCTTC. It specifies CASSFDRVYNEQFF.

V is TRBV5-3 and J is TRBJ1-1; 8 bases match TRBD1. TRBV5-3 is noted as an ORF with a role that remains uncertain. The ends lost 5 bases at V and 4 bases at J; junction bases unmatched: 10. The CDR3 totals 15 residues. The CDR3 is CARSSNGQGATEAFF. The DNA for the CDR3 is TGTGCCAGAAGTTCCAATGGTCAGGGGGCCACTGAAGCTTTCTTT.

This chain connects TRBV5-1 to TRBJ2-7; TRBD1 agrees at 7 bases. The CDR3 contains 17 residues. Germline trimming cut 4 bases from V and 1 base from J; bases unmatched to any gene: 14. CDR1 is SGHRS and CDR2 is YFSETQ in the germline V gene. CDR3 loop: CASSPSPQGEGSYEQYF. The CDR3 DNA is TGCGCCAGCAGCCCGTCACCCCAGGGGGAAGGGTCCTACGAGCAGTACTTC.

The genes are TRBV14 and TRBJ2-1, with TRBD2 identical over 13 bases. CDR3 length equals 18 residues. The trim removed 4 bases at V and 7 bases at J, leaving 13 bases unmatched. The germline CDR1 and CDR2 sequences are SGHDN and FVKESK. The CDR3 bases are TGTGCCAGCAGCCCTAGGATACTAGCGGGAGGGCCGTGGAATGAGCAGTTCTTC. It specifies CASSPRILAGGPWNEQFF.

This chain uses TRBV6-5 with TRBJ2-7; perhaps TRBD1 as D (5 bases). This CDR3 has 14 amino acids. V was trimmed by 2 bases and J by 4 bases, leaving 12 bases between them. The germline V gene encodes CDR1 MNHEY and CDR2 SVGAGI. CDR3 DNA sequence: TGTGCCAGCAGTTACAGACGGACAAATTACGAGCAGTACTTC. It specifies CASSYRRTNYEQYF.

The genes are TRBV29-1 and TRBJ2-3; D is possibly TRBD1 (5 bases). The CDR3 covers 13 residues. Trimming removed 7 bases at V and 0 bases at J, with 11 bases between. Germline V gene sequence: CDR1 SQVTM, CDR2 ANQGSEA. The CDR3 bases are TGCAGCGGCCGGCCAGGGAGCACAGATACGCAGTATTTT. Its translation: CSGRPGSTDTQYF.

In DNA form, the CDR3 reads TGCGCCAGCAGCACCGATGACAGGGCTGGGGCCAACGTCCTGACTTTC. Amino acid sequence: CASSTDDRAGANVLTF. The genes are TRBV5-1 and TRBJ2-6; 7 bases match TRBD1. CDR1 and CDR2 from the germline V gene are SGHRS and YFSETQ. The CDR3 is 16 amino acids. V dropped 4 bases and J dropped 2; count of bases not matched to a gene: 6.

V and J are TRBV7-3 and TRBJ1-1, with 8 bases identical to TRBD1. Germline V CDR1 and CDR2: SGHTA, FQGTGA. Trimming at V came to 5 bases and at J to 1 base, leaving 3 bases not matched to a gene. This CDR3 region has 14 residues. The chain's CDR3 is CASSLDRENTEAFF. Written as DNA, the CDR3 is TGTGCCAGCAGCCTGGACAGGGAGAACACTGAAGCTTTCTTT.